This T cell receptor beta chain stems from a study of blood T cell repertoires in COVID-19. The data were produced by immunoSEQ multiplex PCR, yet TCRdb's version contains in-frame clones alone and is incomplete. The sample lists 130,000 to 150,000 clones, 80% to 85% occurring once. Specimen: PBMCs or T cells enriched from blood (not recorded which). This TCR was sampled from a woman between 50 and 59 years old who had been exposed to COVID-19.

The CDR3 is CASSVDPGTGWYNEQFF. CDR3 DNA sequence: TGTGCCAGCAGCGTAGATCCCGGGACAGGGTGGTACAATGAGCAGTTCTTC. The gene calls are TRBV9 and TRBJ2-1; TRBD1 matches at 9 bases. CDR3 length: 17 amino acids. From germline, CDR1 is SGDLS and CDR2 YYNGEE. J gave up 4 bases and V 0 bases, and 8 bases lay outside the gene matches.